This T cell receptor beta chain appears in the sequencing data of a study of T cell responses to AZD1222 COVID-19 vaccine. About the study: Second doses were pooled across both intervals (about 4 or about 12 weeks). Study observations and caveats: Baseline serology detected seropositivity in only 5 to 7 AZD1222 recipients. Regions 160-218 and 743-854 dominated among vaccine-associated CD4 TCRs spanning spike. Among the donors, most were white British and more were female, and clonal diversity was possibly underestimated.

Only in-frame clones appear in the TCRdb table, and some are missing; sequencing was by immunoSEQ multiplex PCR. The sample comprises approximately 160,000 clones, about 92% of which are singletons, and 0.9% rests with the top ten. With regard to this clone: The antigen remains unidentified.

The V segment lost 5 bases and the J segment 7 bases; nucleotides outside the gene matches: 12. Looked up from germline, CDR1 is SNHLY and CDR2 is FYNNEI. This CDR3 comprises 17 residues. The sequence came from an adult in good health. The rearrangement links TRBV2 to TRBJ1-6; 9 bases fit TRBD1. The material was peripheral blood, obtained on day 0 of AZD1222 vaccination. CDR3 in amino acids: CASSRVTGGRWNSPLHF. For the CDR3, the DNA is TGTGCCAGCAGTCGAGTCACAGGGGGCCGATGGAATTCACCCCTCCACTTT.